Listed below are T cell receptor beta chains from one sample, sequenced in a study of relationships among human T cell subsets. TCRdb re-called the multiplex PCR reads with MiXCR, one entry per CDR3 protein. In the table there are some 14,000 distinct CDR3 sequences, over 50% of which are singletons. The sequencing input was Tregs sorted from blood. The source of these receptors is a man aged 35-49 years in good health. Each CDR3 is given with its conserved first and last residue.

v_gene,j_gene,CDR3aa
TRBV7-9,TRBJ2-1,CASSFLQGNEQFF
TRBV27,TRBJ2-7,CASSQTSLPYEQYF
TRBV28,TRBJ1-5,CASSPSPQGFWQPQHF
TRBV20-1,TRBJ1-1,CSARPVPGGGTEAFF
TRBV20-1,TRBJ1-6,CSARRSGGRGSPLHF
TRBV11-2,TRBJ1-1,CASSQTGAEAFF
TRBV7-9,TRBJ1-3,CASSQGNTIYF
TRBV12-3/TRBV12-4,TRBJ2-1,CASSFKQRRGEQFF
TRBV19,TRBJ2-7,CASSIDAFNSYEQYF
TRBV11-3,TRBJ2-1,CASSSTIYNEQFF
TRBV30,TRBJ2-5,CAWSTETQYF
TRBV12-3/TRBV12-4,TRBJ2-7,CASSFMRDRWGKYEQYF
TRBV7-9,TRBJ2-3,CASSFSRTDTQYF
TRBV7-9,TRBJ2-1,CASSRTSGPSSYNEQFF
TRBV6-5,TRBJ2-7,CASSSSGTDSYEQYF
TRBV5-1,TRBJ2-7,CASSLAVRGYEQYF
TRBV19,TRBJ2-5,CASSMGQGIQETQYF
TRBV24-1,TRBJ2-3,CATSDAGTDTQYF
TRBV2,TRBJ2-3,CASSDVGTDTQYF
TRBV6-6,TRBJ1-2,CASSYGLGPYGYTF